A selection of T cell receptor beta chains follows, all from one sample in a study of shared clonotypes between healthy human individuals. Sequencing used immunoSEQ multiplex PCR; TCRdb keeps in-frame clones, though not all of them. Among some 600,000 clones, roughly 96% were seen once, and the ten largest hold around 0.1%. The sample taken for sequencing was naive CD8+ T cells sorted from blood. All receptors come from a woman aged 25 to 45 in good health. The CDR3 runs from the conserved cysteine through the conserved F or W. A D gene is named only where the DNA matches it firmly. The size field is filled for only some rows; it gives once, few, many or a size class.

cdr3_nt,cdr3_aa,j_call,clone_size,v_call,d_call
TGTGCCAGCAGCTTAAAAAGTTCCTACGAGCAGTACTTC,CASSLKSSYEQYF,TRBJ2-7,.,TRBV13,.
TGTGCCAGCAGCCACACAGGGGTCACTGAAGCTTTCTTT,CASSHTGVTEAFF,TRBJ1-1,.,TRBV7-9,TRBD1
TGTGCCAGCAGCAGGGGCATCGTAGATGAGCAGTTCTTC,CASSRGIVDEQFF,TRBJ2-1,.,TRBV7-6,.
TGTGCCAGCAGTTTATTGGCGACAGGGGCCTACGAGCAGTACTTC,CASSLLATGAYEQYF,TRBJ2-7,.,TRBV27,TRBD1
TGTGCCAGCAGCCGTACCGGGAGTGCGGAGTTCTTC,CASSRTGSAEFF,TRBJ2-1,.,TRBV9,.
TGTGCCAGCAGAAGACAGAGCCTCTATGGCTACACCTTC,CASRRQSLYGYTF,TRBJ1-2,.,TRBV28,.
TGTGCCAGCACCGAGACAGGAAATGGCCTTAATGAAAAACTGTTTTTT,CASTETGNGLNEKLFF,TRBJ1-4,.,TRBV2,.
TGTGCCAGCAGCCCATGGGGGCCCCCGACCGGGGAGCTGTTTTTT,CASSPWGPPTGELFF,TRBJ2-2,once,TRBV9,.
TGTGCCAGTTCTGGACAGGGAAGCTCCTACGAGCAGTACTTC,CASSGQGSSYEQYF,TRBJ2-7,.,TRBV19,TRBD1
TGTGCCAGCAGAGACGGCCGGACAGAGTACGAGCAGTACTTC,CASRDGRTEYEQYF,TRBJ2-7,.,TRBV7-8,.
TGCGCCAGCAGCCCGCGGGAGGGGGTAGCCCCCTACGAGCAGTACTTC,CASSPREGVAPYEQYF,TRBJ2-7,.,TRBV5-1,TRBD2
TGTGCCAGCACCAACCGAGTCGGCACAGATACGCAGTATTTT,CASTNRVGTDTQYF,TRBJ2-3,.,TRBV27,.
TGCGCCAGCAGTCGGAGTAGCTCTGGGGCCAACGTCCTGACTTTC,CASSRSSSGANVLTF,TRBJ2-6,.,TRBV5-1,.
TGTGCCAGCAGCTCCGGGGGTATCGGCGAGCAGTACTTC,CASSSGGIGEQYF,TRBJ2-7,.,TRBV11-3,.
TGTGCCAGCAGCTTCTCTAGCGGGAGTTTTTACTACGAGCAGTACTTC,CASSFSSGSFYYEQYF,TRBJ2-7,.,TRBV5-6,TRBD2
TGTGCCAGCAGTTACTCGCACAACTCCTACGAGCAGTACTTC,CASSYSHNSYEQYF,TRBJ2-7,.,TRBV6-6,.
TGTGCCAGCAGCACCGGGAGTGCCTACAATGAGCAGTTCTTC,CASSTGSAYNEQFF,TRBJ2-1,once,TRBV27,.
TGTGCCAGCAGTGAAGCTAGCGGTGCGGCCCAGTACTTC,CASSEASGAAQYF,TRBJ2-5,.,TRBV2,.
TGTGCCAGCAGCGGGGGGGAGACCCAGTACTTC,CASSGGETQYF,TRBJ2-5,.,TRBV25-1,TRBD2
TGTGCCAGCGGTGTAGGATCTGCCTACGAGCAGTACTTC,CASGVGSAYEQYF,TRBJ2-7,.,TRBV19,.
TGCAGCGTTGAACTGCTAGCGGGACCCAGCACAGATACGCAGTATTTT,CSVELLAGPSTDTQYF,TRBJ2-3,.,TRBV29-1,TRBD2
TGTGCCAGCAGTCCCGAACCCAACTATGGCTACACCTTC,CASSPEPNYGYTF,TRBJ1-2,.,TRBV6-5,.
TGTGCCAGCGCTTCCCATGAAGGGTATCGCTACGAGCAGTACTTC,CASASHEGYRYEQYF,TRBJ2-7,once,TRBV7-8,.
TGTGCCAGCAGCCGACAGGGGGAAGGCAATCAGCCCCAGCATTTT,CASSRQGEGNQPQHF,TRBJ1-5,.,TRBV7-9,TRBD1
TGCGCCAGCAGCTTCACAGGGGACACCCTTGAAGCTTTCTTT,CASSFTGDTLEAFF,TRBJ1-1,.,TRBV5-1,TRBD1
TGCAGCGCCCAGGTGCACTATGGCTACACCTTC,CSAQVHYGYTF,TRBJ1-2,.,TRBV29-1,.
TGTGCCAGCAGTCCTAGCGTACTACTTGACTACGAGCAGTACTTC,CASSPSVLLDYEQYF,TRBJ2-7,.,TRBV27,.
TGTGCCAGCAGTGAAACGTTCTGGGGCAAAAACATTCAGTACTTC,CASSETFWGKNIQYF,TRBJ2-4,.,TRBV25-1,.
TGTGCCAGCAGTTTAGATCGTTCGGGACAGGGTACGTACGAGCAGTACTTC,CASSLDRSGQGTYEQYF,TRBJ2-7,.,TRBV28,TRBD1
TGTGCCAGCAGCTACGGCACCGGGACAGTCACCTACGAGCAGTACTTC,CASSYGTGTVTYEQYF,TRBJ2-7,.,TRBV5-6,TRBD1
TGTGCCAGCAGCGTAGGTGGGATGAACACTGAAGCTTTCTTT,CASSVGGMNTEAFF,TRBJ1-1,.,TRBV9,.
TGTGCCAGCAGCGAGGGACTAGCGGTAGGCGAGCAGTTCTTC,CASSEGLAVGEQFF,TRBJ2-1,.,TRBV2,TRBD2
TGTGCCAGCAGTATCGGGACAGGGGGGAGCAATCAGCCCCAGCATTTT,CASSIGTGGSNQPQHF,TRBJ1-5,.,TRBV27,TRBD1
TGTGCCAGCAGCTTGAGTGTCGACGGAAGTCTTGGCTACACCTTC,CASSLSVDGSLGYTF,TRBJ1-2,.,TRBV5-4,.
TGTGCCAGCAAGGATCGGGAAACGGGCTACGAGCAGTACTTC,CASKDRETGYEQYF,TRBJ2-7,.,TRBV6-5,.
TGTGCCAGCAGTCGCCTGCTGGGGGTTCACAATGAGCAGTTCTTC,CASSRLLGVHNEQFF,TRBJ2-1,once,TRBV28,.
TGTGCCAGCAGTACTCTTGGCTACGAGCAGTACTTC,CASSTLGYEQYF,TRBJ2-7,.,TRBV27,.
TGCGCCAGCAGCTTGGCTTCGGCAAGCTCCTACGAGCAGTACTTC,CASSLASASSYEQYF,TRBJ2-7,.,TRBV5-1,.
TGTGCCAGCAGCTCCCTAAGCGGGAGGGCCTATGAGCAGTTCTTC,CASSSLSGRAYEQFF,TRBJ2-1,.,TRBV5-4,TRBD2
TGTGCCAGCAGCGCATCGGCTAGCGCAGAGAGCTCCTACGAGCAGTACTTC,CASSASASAESSYEQYF,TRBJ2-7,.,TRBV7-9,.
TGCGCCAGCAGCTTGGACACGAACTATGGCTACACCTTC,CASSLDTNYGYTF,TRBJ1-2,.,TRBV5-1,.
TGCGCCAGCAGCTCGCCGGGCGCGGAAGCTTTCTTT,CASSSPGAEAFF,TRBJ1-1,.,TRBV5-1,.
TGCGCCAGCAGTGAGGGATACGAGCAGTACTTC,CASSEGYEQYF,TRBJ2-7,.,TRBV10-1,.
TGTGCCAGCAGCCCCCGCTTGGTTGAGCAGTTCTTC,CASSPRLVEQFF,TRBJ2-1,.,TRBV11-2,.
TGTGCCAGCAGTTACGTCACGAACAATGAGCAGTTCTTC,CASSYVTNNEQFF,TRBJ2-1,.,TRBV6-5,.
TGTGCCAGCAGACCCGGGACGATAGAGGGAGAGACCCAGTACTTC,CASRPGTIEGETQYF,TRBJ2-5,.,TRBV2,.
TGTGCCAGCAGTCATCAACAGGGAGAAATTTTCAATGAGCAGTTCTTC,CASSHQQGEIFNEQFF,TRBJ2-1,once,TRBV6-6,.
TGTGCCAGCAGTCCCAGCGGGGACACAGATACGCAGTATTTT,CASSPSGDTDTQYF,TRBJ2-3,.,TRBV27,TRBD2
TGTGCCAGCAGTTTGCCCCCGCTAGCGGGAGATCCCTACGAGCAGTACTTC,CASSLPPLAGDPYEQYF,TRBJ2-7,once,TRBV28,TRBD2